Below, 17 T cell receptor beta chains from the same sample are listed, as sequenced in a study of tumor and adjacent non-tumor tissue in lung cancer. No cell sorting was done before RNA was extracted from the tissue. Three rounds of nested PCR, following a modified ARM-PCR protocol, produced the TCRbeta library. A single record per CDR3 protein comes from TCRdb applying MiXCR to the multiplex PCR reads. The table includes around 210,000 distinct CDR3 sequences, 71% detected once. The sequenced sample was lung tumor tissue. The receptors shown here come from a man aged 55-75 years with non-small cell lung cancer.

Of note for this clonotype: A read error is likely, as this CDR3 ends without the conserved phenylalanine or tryptophan. V and J are TRBV6-1 and TRBJ2-6; 11 nucleotides align to TRBD1. The germline gives CDR1 MNHNS, CDR2 SASEGT. This CDR3 has 15 residues. In DNA form, the CDR3 reads TGTGCCAGCAGCGGACAGGGGGCTGGGGCCAACGTACTGACTCTC. Its protein product is CASSGQGAGANVLTL.

This clonotype was counted only a few times. The J gene is TRBJ2-7, the V gene TRBV11-2, with D possibly matching TRBD2 (6 bases). Between the trimmed V and J ends, which lost 8 bases and 1 base, there was a span of 15 bases. The CDR3 runs 14 residues. Germline CDR1 is SGHAT and CDR2 is FQNNGV. CDR3 DNA: TGTGCCAGCGCGGAGGGCGTTCAGTCCTACGAGCAGTACTTC. Protein product: CASAEGVQSYEQYF.

Comment on this clonotype: Because it lacks the conserved phenylalanine or tryptophan at the end, this CDR3 is likely a read error. The V and J genes are TRBV20-1 and TRBJ2-1, with 10 bases aligning to TRBD2. Looked up from germline, CDR1 is DFQATT and CDR2 is SNEGSKA (reference sequence). The CDR3 spans 15 residues. V lost 4 bases, J lost 5 bases, and 8 bases stayed unmatched. CDR3 in amino acids: CSANQLAGRNNEQFS. The CDR3 DNA sequence: TGCAGTGCTAACCAACTAGCGGGGAGGAACAATGAGCAGTTCTCC.

The chain is built from TRBV7-9 and TRBJ1-2, with 11 bases lining up with TRBD1. The V gene's germline CDR1 is SEHNR and CDR2 FQNEAQ (reference sequence). CDR3 size: 15 residues. V shed 4 bases and J 6 bases; nucleotides not matched to a gene: 7. CDR3 region: CASSSGRTGGHGYTF. The CDR3, as DNA: TGTGCCAGCAGCTCAGGACGGACAGGGGGCCATGGCTACACCTTC.

Regarding this clonotype: A single base separates this from a much larger clone, so it may be a read error. The chain links TRBV4-2 to TRBJ1-3; maybe TRBD1 (5 bases). The CDR3 is made up of 11 amino acids. CDR1 and CDR2 from the germline V gene are LGHNA and YNFKEQ. The CDR3 region has the DNA TGTGACAGCAGCCAACAGGACACCATATATTTT. It is translated as CDSSQQDTIYF.

Notes on this clonotype: The CDR3 end shows no conserved phenylalanine or tryptophan, and so a read error is likely. This chain links TRBV14 with TRBJ2-5; D not certain. The ends were cut back, 2 bases at V and 5 bases at J, with 6 bases in the middle. The CDR3 has 12 residues. CDR1 SGHDN and CDR2 FVKESK come from the germline V gene. The CDR3 spells CASSQLGETQYY. CDR3 sequence (DNA): TGTGCCAGCAGCCAACTTGGGGAGACCCAGTACTAC.

This clonotype was detected once. Mismatch with germline at one junction end may stem from a read error. The V call is TRBV4-3, the J call TRBJ2-1; perhaps TRBD2 as D (6 bases). Germline loops: CDR1 LGHNA, CDR2 YSLEER. This CDR3 region has 18 residues. The CDR3 coding sequence is TGCGCCAGCAGCCGATCTAGCGAATTCTCAAGCTCCTACAATGAGCAGTCCTTC. Translating it yields CASSRSSEFSSSYNEQSF.

Of note for this clonotype: This may arise from a read error, as a much more abundant clone is one base away. The chain couples TRBV12-3 or TRBV12-4 to TRBJ1-1; D gene ambiguous. The CDR3 runs 13 residues. CDR3 nucleotide sequence: TGTGCCAGCAGTTTGACGGTGAACTCTGAAGCTTTCTTT. Protein: CASSLTVNSEAFF.

Comments on this clonotype: This may arise from a read error, as a much more abundant clone is one base away. The chain carries TRBV11-2 and TRBJ2-7, with a weak D call TRBD1 (6 bases). Looked up from germline, CDR1 is SGHAT and CDR2 is FQNNGV. CDR3 size: 13 residues. The CDR3 coding sequence is TGTGTCAGCAGCTTAGGGGGACGGTACGAGCAGTACTTC. As protein: CVSSLGGRYEQYF.

V usage is TRBV6-5 and J usage is TRBJ2-7; D is perhaps TRBD1 (6 bases). Germline assignment: CDR1 MNHEY and CDR2 SVGAGI. CDR3 size: 14 residues. Trimming stripped 6 bases from V and 8 bases from J, with 20 bases between. CDR3 protein: CASRPPEQGMKQYF. The CDR3 coding sequence is TGTGCCAGCAGGCCTCCGGAACAGGGTATGAAGCAGTACTTC.

Details on this clonotype: A much larger clone differs from this one at a single base, so this may be a read error. The chain combines TRBV13 with TRBJ2-1, with 11 bases aligning to TRBD1. The CDR3 extends over 15 amino acids. In germline, CDR1 is PRHDT, CDR2 FYEKMQ (reference sequence). CDR3 amino acids: CASSPPRTGGGEQLF. The CDR3 nucleotides read TGTGCCAGCAGCCCCCCCCGGACAGGGGGCGGTGAGCAGTTATTC. Combining the CDR3 with reference TRBV13 and TRBJ2-1 gives the whole variable domain AAGVIQSPRHLIKEKRETATLKCYPIPRHDTVYWYQQGPGQDPQFLISFYEKMQSDKGSIPDRFSAQQFSDYHSELNMSSLELGDSALYFCASSPPRTGGGEQLFGPGTRLTVL.

Notes on this clonotype: One end of the junction fails to match germline, which may point to a read error. The chain recombines TRBV6-5 with TRBJ1-1; a weak D match, TRBD1 (6 bases). The CDR3 totals 12 residues. Germline values: CDR1 MNHEY, CDR2 SVGAGI. The CDR3 loop reads CSSRGPDTEAFF. DNA for the CDR3: TGTTCCAGCAGGGGACCGGACACTGAAGCTTTCTTT.

This clonotype appeared a few times. V usage is TRBV24-1 and J usage is TRBJ2-3; D is uncertain. Germline V gene lookup returns CDR1 KGHDR and CDR2 SFDVKD. The CDR3 extends over 14 amino acids. Trimming left V 5 bases short and J 2 bases short, with 10 bases between. The CDR3 DNA is TGTGCCACCAGTGGAAACCGAAACACAGATACGCAGTATTTT. This gives the protein CATSGNRNTDTQYF.

This clonotype was detected only a few times. The CDR3 loop reads CASSQDSGTNSYEQYF. In nucleotides, the CDR3 is TGTGCCAGCAGCCAAGACTCGGGGACTAACTCCTACGAGCAGTACTTC. The V and J genes are TRBV4-2 and TRBJ2-7; 7 bases fit TRBD2. V shed 0 bases and J 0 bases; nucleotides not matched to a gene: 5. The CDR3 runs to 16 residues. Germline V gene sequence: CDR1 LGHNA, CDR2 YNFKEQ.

The rearrangement links TRBV20-1 to TRBJ1-5, with 9 bases matching TRBD1. Per the germline V gene, CDR1 is DFQATT and CDR2 is SNEGSKA (reference sequence). The CDR3 contains 12 residues. This chain's CDR3 is CIAGQGSQPQHF. CDR3 bases: TGCATTGCAGGACAGGGGAGCCAGCCCCAGCATTTT.

Worth noting for this clonotype: One end of the junction fails to match germline, which may point to a read error. The rearrangement links TRBV6-5 to TRBJ2-7; a possible D gene is TRBD2 (6 bases). CDR1 is MNHEY, CDR2 SVGAGI, per germline. This CDR3 contains 15 residues. The CDR3 sequence: CASGNAGLTRYEQYF. In DNA form, the CDR3 reads TGTGCCAGCGGCAATGCGGGACTCACTCGCTACGAGCAATACTTC.

This clonotype was seen a single time. Here the CDR3 omits its conserved ending phenylalanine or tryptophan, so a read error is the likely source. CDR3 nucleotide sequence: TGTGCCAGCAGTTACGGGACATCCATGAGAGATACGCAGTATTCT. Its translation: CASSYGTSMRDTQYS. V usage is TRBV11-3 and J usage is TRBJ2-3, with a tentative D call TRBD1 (6 bases). The germline V and J ends were trimmed by 6 bases and 5 bases, with 18 bases remaining between them. CDR3 length equals 15 residues. CDR1 is SGHNT, CDR2 YENEEA, per germline.